This T cell receptor (beta chain) was sequenced during a study of T-cell memory formation after mild COVID-19. Study at large: The study found TCR clusters largely donor specific.

For this clonotype: Its antigen is as yet unknown.

Whole-study results and caveats: A subset of responding clones appeared in pre-infection memory, suggesting cross-reactive memory joined. From day 15 to 85, contracting clones were balanced between CD4 and CD8, whereas later expanders leaned toward CD4+.

TCRdb passed the 5' RACE reads through MiXCR, listing each CDR3 protein once. Found here are 390,000 or so distinct CDR3 sequences, around a sixth of them singletons; the top ten hold 20% to 25%. The specimen sequenced was PBMCs or a T cell subset sorted from them (not recorded which). The sequence was collected from a man between 18 and 35 years old who had mild COVID-19 (a few samples of this study predate the infection). Cell type and time point are not known.

The CDR3 nucleotides are TGTGCCAGCAGCTCAGATGGGGTCTCGCAGTATTTT. Translating it yields CASSSDGVSQYF. J is TRBJ2-3 and V is TRBV11-3; D not resolved. The CDR3 is 12 residues long. Germline CDR1 is SGHNT and CDR2 is YENEEA. Between the trimmed V and J ends, which lost 4 bases and 10 bases, there was a span of 12 bases.